This TCR beta chain originates from a study of T cell repertoires in cytomegalovirus infection. One entry per CDR3 protein, called by TCRdb with MiXCR from the reads. The sample has 450,000 to 600,000 distinct CDR3 sequences; more than 30% are singletons. Study results and limitations: Predominance within the ex vivo response was attributable to HLA-C-restricted CMV-specific TCR beta clonotypes. Cumulative frequency of public TCR beta families picked out carriers of CMV plus the relevant HLA.

This clonotype was seen only once. The antigen is undetermined. CDR3 length: 13 amino acids. Germline-derived CDR1 and CDR2 are GTSNPN and SVGIG (reference sequence). V lost 0 bases and J lost 9, with 12 bases in between. This sample comprised cultured PBMCs, obtained from culture after CMV antigen stimulation. The sequence derives from a human donor in good health (CMV status not recorded). Some clones in this sample may be carry-over from other donors' samples. This chain uses TRBV30 with TRBJ1-5; no clear D gene. The chain's CDR3 is CAWSVGHQAPQHF. CDR3 DNA sequence: TGTGCCTGGAGTGTAGGCCATCAGGCGCCCCAGCATTTT.